Below, one TCR beta chain is given with its context. The sample comes from a study of control samples from healthy donors and cancer patients. Sequencing was performed with immunoSEQ multiplex PCR; in TCRdb, only in-frame clones are kept and a portion is missing. This sample has around 90,000 clones; 86% occur once, and the top ten carry over 20%. The CDR3 sequence is 15 residues long. The germline V and J ends were trimmed by 2 bases and 8 bases, with 15 bases remaining between them. Germline V CDR1 and CDR2: MGHDK, SYGVNS. Sequenced material: blood. The origin of this receptor is a young man in good health. The chain links TRBV25-1 to TRBJ1-4; TRBD1 might be the D (5 bases). CDR3 in DNA: TGTGCCAGCAGTGAAGCGGGGGTACCAGGGGAAAAACTGTTTTTT. Its protein product is CASSEAGVPGEKLFF.